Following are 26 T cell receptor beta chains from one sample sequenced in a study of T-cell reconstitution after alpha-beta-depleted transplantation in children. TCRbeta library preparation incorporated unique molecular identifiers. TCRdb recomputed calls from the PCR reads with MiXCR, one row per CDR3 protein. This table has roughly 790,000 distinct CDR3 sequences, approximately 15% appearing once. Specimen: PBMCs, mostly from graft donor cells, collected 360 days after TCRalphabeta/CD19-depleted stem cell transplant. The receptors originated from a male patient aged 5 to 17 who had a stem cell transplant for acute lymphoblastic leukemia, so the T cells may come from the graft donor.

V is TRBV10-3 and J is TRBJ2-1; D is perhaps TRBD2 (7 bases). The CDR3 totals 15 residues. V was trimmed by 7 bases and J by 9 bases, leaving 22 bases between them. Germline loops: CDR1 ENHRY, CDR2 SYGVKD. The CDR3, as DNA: TGTGCCATCACCGAGGGGGGGAGGGCCGGCGGTGAGCAGTTCTTC. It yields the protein CAITEGGRAGGEQFF.

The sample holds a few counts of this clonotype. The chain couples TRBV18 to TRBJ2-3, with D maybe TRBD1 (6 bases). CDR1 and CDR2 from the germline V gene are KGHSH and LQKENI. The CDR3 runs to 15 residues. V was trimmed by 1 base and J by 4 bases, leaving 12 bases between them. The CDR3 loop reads CASSPLSQGSDTQYF. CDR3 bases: TGTGCCAGCTCACCACTTTCCCAGGGGTCAGATACGCAGTATTTT. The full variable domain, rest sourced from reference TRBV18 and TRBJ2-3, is NAGVMQNPRHLVRRRGQEARLRCSPMKGHSHVYWYRQLPEEGLKFMVYLQKENIIDESGMPKERFSAEFPKEGPSILRIQQVVRGDSAAYFCASSPLSQGSDTQYFGPGTRLTVL.

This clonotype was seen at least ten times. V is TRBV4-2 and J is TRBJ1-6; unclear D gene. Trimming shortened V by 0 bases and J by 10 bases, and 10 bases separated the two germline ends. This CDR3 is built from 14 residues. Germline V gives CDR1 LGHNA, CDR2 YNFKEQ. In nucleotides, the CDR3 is TGTGCCAGCAGCCAAGATCTTAGGAAATCACCCCTCCACTTT. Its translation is CASSQDLRKSPLHF.

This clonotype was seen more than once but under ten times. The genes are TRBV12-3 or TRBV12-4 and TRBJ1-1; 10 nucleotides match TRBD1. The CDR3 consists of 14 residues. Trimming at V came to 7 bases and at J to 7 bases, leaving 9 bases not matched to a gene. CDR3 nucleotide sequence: TGTGCCAGCAACCTATACGGACAGGGGGGTGAAGCTTTCTTT. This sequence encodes CASNLYGQGGEAFF.

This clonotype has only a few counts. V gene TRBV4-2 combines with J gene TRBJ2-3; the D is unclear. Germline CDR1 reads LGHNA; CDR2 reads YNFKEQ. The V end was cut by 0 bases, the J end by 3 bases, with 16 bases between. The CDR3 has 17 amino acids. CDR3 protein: CASSQDSPVALTDTQYF. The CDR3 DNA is TGTGCCAGCAGCCAAGATTCCCCAGTTGCCCTGACAGATACGCAGTATTTT.

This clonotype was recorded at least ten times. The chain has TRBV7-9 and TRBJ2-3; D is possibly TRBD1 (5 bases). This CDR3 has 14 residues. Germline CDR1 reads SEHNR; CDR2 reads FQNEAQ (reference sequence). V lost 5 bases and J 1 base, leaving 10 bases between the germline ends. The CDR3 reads CASSPRVGTDTQYF. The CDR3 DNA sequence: TGTGCCAGCAGCCCCAGGGTGGGCACAGATACGCAGTATTTT.

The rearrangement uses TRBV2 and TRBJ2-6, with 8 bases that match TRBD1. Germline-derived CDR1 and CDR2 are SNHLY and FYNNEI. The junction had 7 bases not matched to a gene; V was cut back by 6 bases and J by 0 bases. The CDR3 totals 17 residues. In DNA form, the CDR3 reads TGTGCCAGCAGAGGACAGGGTGGTGTCTCTGGGGCCAACGTCCTGACTTTC. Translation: CASRGQGGVSGANVLTF.

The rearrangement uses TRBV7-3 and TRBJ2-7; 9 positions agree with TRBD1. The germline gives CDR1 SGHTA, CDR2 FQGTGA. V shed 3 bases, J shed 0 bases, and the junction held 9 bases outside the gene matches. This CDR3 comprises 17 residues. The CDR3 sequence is CASSLGPTGGASYEQYF. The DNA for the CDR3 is TGTGCCAGCAGCTTGGGACCCACAGGGGGCGCCTCCTACGAGCAGTACTTC.

This CDR3 is CSLEGTENTEAFF. The CDR3 DNA follows: TGCAGCCTCGAGGGGACGGAGAACACTGAAGCTTTCTTT. The chain uses TRBV29-1 and TRBJ1-1; D is possibly TRBD1 (5 bases). The CDR3 contains 13 residues. The ends were cut back, 8 bases at V and 1 base at J, with 14 bases in the middle. The germline gives CDR1 SQVTM, CDR2 ANQGSEA.

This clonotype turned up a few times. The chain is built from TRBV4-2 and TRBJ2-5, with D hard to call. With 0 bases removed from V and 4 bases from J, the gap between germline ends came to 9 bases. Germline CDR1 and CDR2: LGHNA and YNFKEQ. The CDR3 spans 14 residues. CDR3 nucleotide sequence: TGTGCCAGCAGCCAAGATTGGCAGGCAGAGACCCAGTACTTC. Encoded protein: CASSQDWQAETQYF.

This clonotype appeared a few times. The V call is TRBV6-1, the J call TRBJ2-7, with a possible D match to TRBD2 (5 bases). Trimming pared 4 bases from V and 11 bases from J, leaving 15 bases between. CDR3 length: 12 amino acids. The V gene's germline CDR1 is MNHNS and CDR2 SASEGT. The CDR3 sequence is CASSGLKGVEYF. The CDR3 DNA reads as TGTGCCAGCAGTGGACTAAAAGGAGTCGAGTACTTC.

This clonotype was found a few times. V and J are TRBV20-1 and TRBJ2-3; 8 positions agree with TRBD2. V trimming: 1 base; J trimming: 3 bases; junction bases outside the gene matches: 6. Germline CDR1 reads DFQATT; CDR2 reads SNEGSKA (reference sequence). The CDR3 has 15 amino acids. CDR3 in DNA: TGCAGTGCTAGAGGATCGGGAGGGAGAACAGATACGCAGTATTTT. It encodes CSARGSGGRTDTQYF.

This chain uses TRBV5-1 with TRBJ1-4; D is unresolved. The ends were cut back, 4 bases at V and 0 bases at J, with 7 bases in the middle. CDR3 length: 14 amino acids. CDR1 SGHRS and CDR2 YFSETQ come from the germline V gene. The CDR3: CASSPGATNEKLFF. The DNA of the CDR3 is TGCGCCAGCAGCCCCGGGGCAACTAATGAAAAACTGTTTTTT.

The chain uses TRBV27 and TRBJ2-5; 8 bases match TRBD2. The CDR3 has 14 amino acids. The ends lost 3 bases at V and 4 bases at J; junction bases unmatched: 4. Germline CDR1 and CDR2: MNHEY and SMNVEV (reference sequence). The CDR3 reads CASSLVAGTETQYF. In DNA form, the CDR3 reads TGTGCCAGCAGTTTGGTAGCGGGAACAGAGACCCAGTACTTC.

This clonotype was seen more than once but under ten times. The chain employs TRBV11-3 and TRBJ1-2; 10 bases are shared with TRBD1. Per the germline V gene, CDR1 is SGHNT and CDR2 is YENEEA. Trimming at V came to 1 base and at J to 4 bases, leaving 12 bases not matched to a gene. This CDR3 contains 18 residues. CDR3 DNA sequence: TGTGCCAGCAGCTTAGTACTCGACAGGGGGCGAAACCTCTATGGCTACACCTTC. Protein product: CASSLVLDRGRNLYGYTF.

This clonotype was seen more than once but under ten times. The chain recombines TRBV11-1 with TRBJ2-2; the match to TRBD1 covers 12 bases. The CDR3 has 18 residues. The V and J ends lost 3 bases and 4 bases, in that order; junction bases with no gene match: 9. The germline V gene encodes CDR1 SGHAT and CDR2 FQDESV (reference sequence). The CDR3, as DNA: TGTGCCAGCAGCTTTATTCCGGGACAGGGGGCCTCCACCGGGGAGCTGTTTTTT. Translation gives CASSFIPGQGASTGELFF.

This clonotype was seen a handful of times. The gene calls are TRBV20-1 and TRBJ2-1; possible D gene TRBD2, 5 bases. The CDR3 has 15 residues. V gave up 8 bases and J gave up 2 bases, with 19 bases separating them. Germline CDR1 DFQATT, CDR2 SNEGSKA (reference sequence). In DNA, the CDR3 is TGCAGTCGAGAAAGAGTCGGAGGCGCCTACAATGAGCAGTTCTTC. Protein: CSRERVGGAYNEQFF.

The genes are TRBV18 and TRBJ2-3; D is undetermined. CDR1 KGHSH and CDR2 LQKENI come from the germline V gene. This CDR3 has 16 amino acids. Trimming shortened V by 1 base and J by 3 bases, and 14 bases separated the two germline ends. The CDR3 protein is CASSPQGARYTDTQYF. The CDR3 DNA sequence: TGTGCCAGCTCACCACAGGGTGCGCGGTATACAGATACGCAGTATTTT. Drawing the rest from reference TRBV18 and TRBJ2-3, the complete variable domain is NAGVMQNPRHLVRRRGQEARLRCSPMKGHSHVYWYRQLPEEGLKFMVYLQKENIIDESGMPKERFSAEFPKEGPSILRIQQVVRGDSAAYFCASSPQGARYTDTQYFGPGTRLTVL.

The CDR3 DNA is TGTGCCAGCCTCGGAGGTCGACAGCCCTACGAGCAGTACTTC. Its protein product is CASLGGRQPYEQYF. The chain uses TRBV7-9 and TRBJ2-7; D tentatively fits TRBD1 or TRBD2 (5 bases each). Trimming stripped 8 bases from V and 2 bases from J, with 16 bases between. The CDR3 covers 14 residues. The germline gives CDR1 SEHNR, CDR2 FQNEAQ (reference sequence).

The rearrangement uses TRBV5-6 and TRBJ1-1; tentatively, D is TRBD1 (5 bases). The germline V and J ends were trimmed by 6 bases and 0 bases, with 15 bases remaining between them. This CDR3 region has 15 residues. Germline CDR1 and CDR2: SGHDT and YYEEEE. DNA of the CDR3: TGTGCCAGCAATCCCTCCGACAGCTTGAACACTGAAGCTTTCTTT. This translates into CASNPSDSLNTEAFF.

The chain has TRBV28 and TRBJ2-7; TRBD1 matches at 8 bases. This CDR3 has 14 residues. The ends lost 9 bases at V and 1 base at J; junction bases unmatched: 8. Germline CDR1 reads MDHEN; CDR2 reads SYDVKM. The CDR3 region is CARGFRTGSYEQYF. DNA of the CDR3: TGTGCCAGGGGCTTTAGGACAGGGTCCTACGAGCAGTACTTC.

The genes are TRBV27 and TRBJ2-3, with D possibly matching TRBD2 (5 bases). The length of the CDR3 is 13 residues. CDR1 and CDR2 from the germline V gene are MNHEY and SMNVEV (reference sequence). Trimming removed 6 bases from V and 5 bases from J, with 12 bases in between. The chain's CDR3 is CASRGIRGDTQYF. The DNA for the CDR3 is TGTGCCAGCAGGGGGATTCGGGGAGATACGCAGTATTTT.

CDR3 loop: CATSRDNSNTEAFF. The CDR3 nucleotides read TGTGCCACCAGCAGGGACAACTCTAACACTGAAGCTTTCTTT. V is TRBV15 and J is TRBJ1-1; D perhaps matches TRBD1 (5 bases). V was clipped by 3 bases and J by 2 bases, with 10 bases between them. Per the germline V gene, CDR1 is LNHNV and CDR2 is YYDKDF (reference sequence). The CDR3 loop spans 14 amino acids.

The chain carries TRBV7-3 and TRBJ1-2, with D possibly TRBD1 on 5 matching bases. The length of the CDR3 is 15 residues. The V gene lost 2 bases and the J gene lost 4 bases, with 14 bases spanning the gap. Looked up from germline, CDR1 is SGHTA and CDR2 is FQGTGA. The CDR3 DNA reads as TGTGCCAGCAGCTTATGGGGGTCTGCTGGCTATGGCTACACCTTC. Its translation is CASSLWGSAGYGYTF.

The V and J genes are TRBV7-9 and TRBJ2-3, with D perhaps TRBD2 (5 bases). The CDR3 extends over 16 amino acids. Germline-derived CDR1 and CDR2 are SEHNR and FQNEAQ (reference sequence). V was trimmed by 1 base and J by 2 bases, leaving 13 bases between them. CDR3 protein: CASSLGGGGTTDTQYF. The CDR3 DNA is TGTGCCAGCAGCTTAGGTGGCGGAGGAACCACAGATACGCAGTATTTT.

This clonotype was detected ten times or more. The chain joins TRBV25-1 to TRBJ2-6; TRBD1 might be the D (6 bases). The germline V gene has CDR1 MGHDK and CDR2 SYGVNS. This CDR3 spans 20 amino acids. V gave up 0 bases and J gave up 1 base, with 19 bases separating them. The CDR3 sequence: CASSEYRGILLGSGANVLTF. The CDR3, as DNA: TGTGCCAGCAGTGAATACAGGGGAATATTGCTCGGGTCTGGGGCCAACGTCCTGACTTTC. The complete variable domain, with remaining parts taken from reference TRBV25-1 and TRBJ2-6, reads EADIYQTPRYLVIGTGKKITLECSQTMGHDKMYWYQQDPGMELHLIHYSYGVNSTEKGDLSSESTVSRIRTEHFPLTLESARPSHTSQYLCASSEYRGILLGSGANVLTFGAGSRLTVL.